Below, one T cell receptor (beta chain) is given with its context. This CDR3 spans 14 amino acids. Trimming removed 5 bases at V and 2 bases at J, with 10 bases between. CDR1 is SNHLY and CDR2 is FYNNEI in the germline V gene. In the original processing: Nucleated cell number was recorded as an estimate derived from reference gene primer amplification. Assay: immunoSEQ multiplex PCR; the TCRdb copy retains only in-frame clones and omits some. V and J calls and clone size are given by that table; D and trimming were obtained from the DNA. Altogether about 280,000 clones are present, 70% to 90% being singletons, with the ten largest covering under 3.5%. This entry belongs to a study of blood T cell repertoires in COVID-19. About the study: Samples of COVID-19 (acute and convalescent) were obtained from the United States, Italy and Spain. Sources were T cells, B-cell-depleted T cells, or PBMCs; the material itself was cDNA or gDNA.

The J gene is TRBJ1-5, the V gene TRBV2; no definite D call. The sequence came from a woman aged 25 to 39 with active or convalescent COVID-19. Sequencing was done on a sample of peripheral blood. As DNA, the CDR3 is TGTGCCAGCAGTCCCGAGAGGGGCAATCAGCCCCAGCATTTT. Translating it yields CASSPERGNQPQHF.